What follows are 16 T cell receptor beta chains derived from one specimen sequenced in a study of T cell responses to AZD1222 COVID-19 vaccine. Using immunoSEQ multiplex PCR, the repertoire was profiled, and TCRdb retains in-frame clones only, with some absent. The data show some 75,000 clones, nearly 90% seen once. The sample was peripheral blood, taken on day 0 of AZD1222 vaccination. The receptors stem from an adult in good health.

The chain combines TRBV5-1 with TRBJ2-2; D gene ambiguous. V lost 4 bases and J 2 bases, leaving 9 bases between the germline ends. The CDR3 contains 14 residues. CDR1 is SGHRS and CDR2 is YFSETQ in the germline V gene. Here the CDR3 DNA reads TGCGCCAGCAGCGAGCAGATTAACACCGGGGAGCTGTTTTTT. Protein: CASSEQINTGELFF.

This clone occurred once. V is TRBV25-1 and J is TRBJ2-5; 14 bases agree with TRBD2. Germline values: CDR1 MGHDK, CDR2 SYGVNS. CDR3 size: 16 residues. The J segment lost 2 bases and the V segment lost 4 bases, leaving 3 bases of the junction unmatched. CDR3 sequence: CASSVGLAGAQETQYF. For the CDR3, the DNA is TGTGCCAGCAGTGTGGGACTAGCGGGGGCACAAGAGACCCAGTACTTC. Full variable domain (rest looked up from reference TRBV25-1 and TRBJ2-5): EADIYQTPRYLVIGTGKKITLECSQTMGHDKMYWYQQDPGMELHLIHYSYGVNSTEKGDLSSESTVSRIRTEHFPLTLESARPSHTSQYLCASSVGLAGAQETQYFGPGTRLLVL.

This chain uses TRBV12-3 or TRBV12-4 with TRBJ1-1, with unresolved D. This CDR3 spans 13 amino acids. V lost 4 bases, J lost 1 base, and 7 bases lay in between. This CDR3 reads CASSSPRNTEAFF. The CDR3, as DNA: TGTGCCAGCAGTTCCCCCCGGAACACTGAAGCTTTCTTT.

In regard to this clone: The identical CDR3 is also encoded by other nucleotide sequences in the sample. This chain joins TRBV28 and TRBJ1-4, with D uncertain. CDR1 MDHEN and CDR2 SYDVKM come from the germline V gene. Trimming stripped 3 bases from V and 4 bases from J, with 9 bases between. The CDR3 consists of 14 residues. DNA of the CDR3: TGTGCCAGCAGTTTGCCAGGAGATAATGAAAAACTGTTTTTT. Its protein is CASSLPGDNEKLFF.

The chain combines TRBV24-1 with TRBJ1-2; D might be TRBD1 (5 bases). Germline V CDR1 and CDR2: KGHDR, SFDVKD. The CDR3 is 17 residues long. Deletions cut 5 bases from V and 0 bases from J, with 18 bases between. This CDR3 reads CATSGRDLLLANYGYTF. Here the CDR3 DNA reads TGTGCCACCAGTGGAAGGGACCTTTTATTAGCTAACTATGGCTACACCTTC.

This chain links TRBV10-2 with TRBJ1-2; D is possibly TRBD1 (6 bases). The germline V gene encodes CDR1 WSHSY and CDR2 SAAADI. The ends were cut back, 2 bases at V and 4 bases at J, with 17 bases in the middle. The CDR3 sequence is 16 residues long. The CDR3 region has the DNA TGCGCCAGCAGTGAGGGGGGGGGCGCGGAGTTCTATGGCTACACCTTC. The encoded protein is CASSEGGGAEFYGYTF.

The CDR3: CASSRPGQGNSPLHF. Here the CDR3 DNA reads TGTGCCAGCAGCAGGCCGGGACAGGGAAACTCACCCCTCCACTTT. The rearrangement links TRBV6-5 to TRBJ1-6, with TRBD1 matching 9 bases. V was clipped by 6 bases and J by 10 bases; unmatched bases: 10. This CDR3 spans 15 amino acids. Germline V lookup: CDR1 MNHEY, CDR2 SVGAGI.

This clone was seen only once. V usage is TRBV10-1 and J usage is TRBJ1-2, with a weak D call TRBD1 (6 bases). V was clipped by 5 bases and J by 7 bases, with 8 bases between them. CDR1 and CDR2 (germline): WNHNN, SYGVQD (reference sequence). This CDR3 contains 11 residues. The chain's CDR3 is CASSPGAGYTF. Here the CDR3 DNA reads TGCGCCAGCAGTCCGGGGGCTGGCTACACCTTC.

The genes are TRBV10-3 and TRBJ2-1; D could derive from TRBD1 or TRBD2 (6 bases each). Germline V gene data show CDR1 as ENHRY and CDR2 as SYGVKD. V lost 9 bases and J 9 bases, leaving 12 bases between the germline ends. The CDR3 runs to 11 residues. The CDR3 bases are TGTGCCATAGAACAGGGAGGTGAGCAGTTCTTC. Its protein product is CAIEQGGEQFF.

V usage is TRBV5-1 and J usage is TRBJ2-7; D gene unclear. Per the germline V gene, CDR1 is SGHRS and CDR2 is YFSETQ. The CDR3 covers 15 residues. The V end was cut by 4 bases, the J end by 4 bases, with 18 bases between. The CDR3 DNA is TGCGCCAGCAGCCCTGGACGGGCCCCATTGTACGAGCAGTACTTC. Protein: CASSPGRAPLYEQYF.

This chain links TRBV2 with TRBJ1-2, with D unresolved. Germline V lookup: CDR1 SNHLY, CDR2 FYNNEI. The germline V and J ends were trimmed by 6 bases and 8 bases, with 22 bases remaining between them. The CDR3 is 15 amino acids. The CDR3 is CASSALLGGEVGYTF. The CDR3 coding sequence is TGTGCCAGCAGCGCCCTACTCGGCGGAGAGGTCGGCTACACCTTC.

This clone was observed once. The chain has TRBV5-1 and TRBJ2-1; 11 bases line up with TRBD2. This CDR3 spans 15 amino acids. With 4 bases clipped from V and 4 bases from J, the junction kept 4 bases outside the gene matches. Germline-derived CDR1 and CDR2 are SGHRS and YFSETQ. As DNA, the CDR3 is TGCGCCAGCAGCCCGGGACTAGCGGTTTACAATGAGCAGTTCTTC. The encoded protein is CASSPGLAVYNEQFF.

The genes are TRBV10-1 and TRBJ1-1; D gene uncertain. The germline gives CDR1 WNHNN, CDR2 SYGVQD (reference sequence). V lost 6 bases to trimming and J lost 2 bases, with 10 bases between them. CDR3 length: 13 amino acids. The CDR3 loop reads CASRGDANTEAFF. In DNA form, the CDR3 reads TGCGCCAGCAGGGGCGACGCCAACACTGAAGCTTTCTTT.

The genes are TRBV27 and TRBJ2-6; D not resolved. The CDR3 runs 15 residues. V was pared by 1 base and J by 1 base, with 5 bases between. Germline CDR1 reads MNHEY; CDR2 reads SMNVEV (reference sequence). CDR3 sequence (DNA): TGTGCCAGCAGTTTATGGGGTTCTGGGGCCAACGTCCTGACTTTC. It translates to CASSLWGSGANVLTF.

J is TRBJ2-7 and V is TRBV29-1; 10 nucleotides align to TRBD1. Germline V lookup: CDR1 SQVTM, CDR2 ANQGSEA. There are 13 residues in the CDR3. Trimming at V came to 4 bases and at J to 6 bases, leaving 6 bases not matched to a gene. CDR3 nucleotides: TGCAGCGTTGCGAAGACAGGGGGCCGCGAGCAGTACTTC. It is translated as CSVAKTGGREQYF.

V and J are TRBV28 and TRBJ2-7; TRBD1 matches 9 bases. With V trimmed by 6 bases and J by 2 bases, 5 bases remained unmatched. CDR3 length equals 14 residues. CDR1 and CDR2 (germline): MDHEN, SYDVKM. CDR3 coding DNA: TGTGCCAGCAGACCTCGACAGGGGGCCTACGAGCAGTACGTC. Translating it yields CASRPRQGAYEQYV.